These T cell receptor beta chains were read from a single sample in a study of T cells in Graves' hyperthyroidism and ophthalmopathy. TCRdb re-analysed the multiplex PCR reads in MiXCR, keeping a single row per CDR3 protein. The sample holds 600,000 to 850,000 distinct CDR3 sequences; around 20% are singletons and the top ten take 15% to 20%. Material: blood. The receptors here all came from a woman between 45 and 65 years old with Graves' hyperthyroidism that later progressed to Graves' ophthalmopathy. Each CDR3 is given with its conserved first and last residue. A D gene is named only where the DNA matches it firmly. Only some rows state a clone size, as once, few, many or a class for expanded clones.

cdr3_aa,cdr3_nt,clone_size,v_call,d_call,j_call
CSVEGTGYDEQYF,TGCAGCGTTGAGGGCACAGGTTACGACGAGCAGTACTTC,.,TRBV29-1,.,TRBJ2-7
CASSAPGQGWHGYTF,TGTGCCAGCAGCGCCCCCGGCCAGGGTTGGCATGGCTACACCTTC,.,TRBV6-2/TRBV6-3,.,TRBJ1-2
CASRREGLAQPQHF,TGCGCCAGCAGACGGGAGGGACTCGCTCAGCCCCAGCATTTT,.,TRBV10-1,.,TRBJ1-5
CASSLVTGGLRNTEAFF,TGTGCCAGCAGCTTGGTAACAGGGGGCCTTCGGAACACTGAAGCTTTCTTT,few,TRBV5-6,TRBD1,TRBJ1-1
CASSGRISTDTQYF,TGTGCCAGTAGTGGACGGATTAGCACAGATACGCAGTATTTT,.,TRBV19,.,TRBJ2-3
CASSTTRHNTEAFF,TGTGCCAGCAGCACCACCCGACACAACACTGAAGCTTTCTTT,many,TRBV11-2,.,TRBJ1-1
CASRSGGPNEQYF,TGTGCCAGCCGTAGCGGGGGGCCCAACGAGCAGTACTTC,.,TRBV12-3/TRBV12-4,TRBD2,TRBJ2-7
CASSSALSGNTIYF,TGCGCCAGCAGCTCGGCCCTCTCTGGAAACACCATATATTTT,few,TRBV5-1,.,TRBJ1-3
CASSLGTTKTGNTIYF,TGCGCCAGCAGCTTGGGAACGACTAAGACTGGAAACACCATATATTTT,.,TRBV5-1,.,TRBJ1-3
CSVEEAWEEGFNEQYF,TGCAGCGTTGAAGAGGCTTGGGAGGAGGGTTTCAACGAGCAGTACTTC,once,TRBV29-1,.,TRBJ2-7
CASRSGVRAGGTDTQYF,TGTGCCAGCCGGTCCGGGGTGAGGGCAGGGGGTACAGATACGCAGTATTTT,once,TRBV7-3,TRBD1,TRBJ2-3
CASSLRDERETQYF,TGCGCCAGCAGCCTTCGGGACGAAAGGGAGACCCAGTACTTC,.,TRBV5-1,.,TRBJ2-5
CASSLEAGRQETQYF,TGCGCCAGCAGCTTGGAGGCAGGCCGCCAAGAGACCCAGTACTTC,many,TRBV5-1,.,TRBJ2-5
CASSQGQGWADTQYF,TGTGCCAGCAGCCAAGGACAGGGTTGGGCAGATACGCAGTATTTT,few,TRBV14,TRBD1,TRBJ2-3
CASSPTSSGQGTGELFF,TGTGCCAGCTCACCGACGTCGTCCGGACAGGGAACCGGGGAGCTGTTTTTT,.,TRBV18,TRBD1,TRBJ2-2
CASRGRNQPQHF,TGTGCCAGCAGGGGCAGAAATCAGCCCCAGCATTTT,few,TRBV27,.,TRBJ1-5
CASSEGTGRTNYGYTF,TGTGCCAGCAGTGAGGGGACAGGTCGTACTAACTATGGCTACACCTTC,many,TRBV6-1,TRBD1,TRBJ1-2
CAISELRETQYF,TGTGCCATCAGTGAACTCCGGGAGACCCAGTACTTC,.,TRBV10-3,.,TRBJ2-5
CASSYSSDNNSPLHF,TGTGCCAGCAGCTACTCATCTGATAATAATTCACCCCTCCACTTT,few,TRBV6-5,.,TRBJ1-6
CASSYDQRGLETQYF,TGTGCCAGCAGTTATGACCAGCGGGGGTTGGAGACCCAGTACTTC,.,TRBV6-2/TRBV6-3,TRBD2,TRBJ2-5
CASSLRGGGLRNNKQFF,TGTGCCAGCAGTTTAAGGGGGGGGGGCTTACGGAACAATAAGCAGTTCTTC,.,TRBV12-3/TRBV12-4,.,TRBJ2-1
CASTNGGGNSPLHF,TGTGCCAGCACCAACGGAGGTGGGAATTCACCCCTCCACTTT,.,TRBV7-8,.,TRBJ1-6
CASSYPSGNEQFF,TGTGCCAGCAGTTACCCGTCGGGCAATGAGCAGTTCTTC,few,TRBV6-2/TRBV6-3,.,TRBJ2-1
CAISEPIRTGIHGYTF,TGTGCCATCAGTGAGCCGATAAGGACAGGGATACATGGCTACACCTTC,few,TRBV10-3,TRBD1,TRBJ1-2